These 16 T cell receptor beta chains were sequenced from one sample in a study of glioma-infiltrating T cells. TCR alpha and beta CDR3 regions were amplified from RNA using iRepertoire nested multiplex PCR. TCRdb re-called the multiplex PCR reads through MiXCR, storing one row per CDR3 protein. The sample yields 20,000 to 25,000 distinct CDR3 sequences, around 24% seen once. Sequenced: glioma tissue, nonneoplastic brain tissue, or PBMCs (not recorded which). The origin of the receptors is a human donor with low-grade glioma or glioblastoma, undergoing nonglioma brain surgery, or in good health (not recorded which).

V is TRBV3-1 and J is TRBJ2-7, with D maybe TRBD2 (6 bases). Trimming took 8 bases from V and 0 from J, leaving 8 bases between them. Germline lookup yields CDR1 LGHDT and CDR2 YNNKEL (reference sequence). The CDR3 sequence is 12 residues long. The CDR3 DNA is TGTGCCAGCGGGGGGACCTCCTACGAGCAGTACTTC. Protein product: CASGGTSYEQYF.

This clonotype is medium-sized by share. V and J are TRBV28 and TRBJ2-3; D unclear. CDR3 length: 11 residues. V dropped 5 bases and J dropped 8 bases, with 8 bases sitting between them. Per germline, CDR1 MDHEN and CDR2 SYDVKM. The CDR3 loop is CASSTPGTQYF. The CDR3 coding sequence is TGTGCCAGCAGTACACCTGGTACGCAGTATTTT.

This clonotype was observed a single time. This rearrangement joins TRBV6-1 to TRBJ1-5, with TRBD1 identical over 7 bases. The CDR3 covers 16 residues. V dropped 6 bases and J dropped 7; count of bases not matched to a gene: 15. Germline CDR1 is MNHNS and CDR2 is SASEGT. The CDR3 loop reads CASSESSGTAGQPQHF. CDR3 DNA sequence: TGTGCCAGCAGCGAGTCATCCGGGACAGCGGGCCAGCCCCAGCATTTT.

The chain employs TRBV18 and TRBJ2-7; 8 bases agree with TRBD1. V lost 7 bases to trimming and J lost 1 base; unmatched junction nucleotides: 15. Per germline, CDR1 KGHSH and CDR2 LQKENI. The CDR3 length is 17 residues. The CDR3 loop is CASLPPRGQGGSYEQYF. CDR3 in DNA: TGTGCCAGCTTACCCCCACGCGGACAGGGAGGATCCTACGAGCAGTACTTC.

The table lists this clonotype with many counts. The rearrangement links TRBV6-1 to TRBJ2-7; D ambiguous. With 5 bases removed from V and 3 bases from J, the gap between germline ends came to 8 bases. Germline CDR1 and CDR2: MNHNS and SASEGT. The CDR3 sequence is 12 residues long. CDR3 protein: CASSLLGYEQYF. CDR3 sequence (DNA): TGTGCCAGCAGTCTGCTGGGCTACGAGCAGTACTTC.

This chain links TRBV29-1 with TRBJ1-2; D remains ambiguous. Looked up from germline, CDR1 is SQVTM and CDR2 is ANQGSEA. Trimming removed 2 bases from V and 7 bases from J, with 17 bases in between. CDR3 length: 14 residues. CDR3 sequence (DNA): TGCAGCGTTGAAACCGGCAGCAATGGTGGTGGCTACACCTTC. Its protein product is CSVETGSNGGGYTF.

In this sample, this clonotype turned up many times. The chain couples TRBV6-1 to TRBJ2-1; D unclear. From germline, CDR1 is MNHNS and CDR2 SASEGT. The CDR3 contains 14 residues. V was cut by 7 bases and J by 4 bases, with 14 bases left in between. CDR3 sequence: CASTPAVEYNEQFF. CDR3 DNA sequence: TGTGCCAGCACCCCCGCTGTTGAGTACAATGAGCAGTTCTTC.

V is TRBV28 and J is TRBJ2-2; no definite D call. The germline V gene encodes CDR1 MDHEN and CDR2 SYDVKM. The CDR3 extends over 15 amino acids. Trimming pared 8 bases from V and 0 bases from J, leaving 13 bases between. CDR3 DNA sequence: TGTGCCAGCCTGCAGACGTTGGCGAACACCGGGGAGCTGTTTTTT. It encodes CASLQTLANTGELFF. The full variable domain, its missing parts supplied by reference TRBV28 and TRBJ2-2, is DVKVTQSSRYLVKRTGEKVFLECVQDMDHENMFWYRQDPGLGLRLIYFSYDVKMKEKGDIPEGYSVSREKKERFSLILESASTNQTSMYLCASLQTLANTGELFFGEGSRLTVL.

The genes are TRBV19 and TRBJ1-2; D not certain. CDR3 size: 16 residues. CDR1 LNHDA and CDR2 SQIVND come from the germline V gene (reference sequence). V was cut by 7 bases and J by 4 bases, with 22 bases left in between. The CDR3 sequence is CASTTSGGGLVYGYTF. The DNA for the CDR3 is TGTGCCAGTACTACCAGTGGAGGAGGATTGGTCTATGGCTACACCTTC.

The chain links TRBV2 to TRBJ1-6; D is uncertain. Germline V lookup: CDR1 SNHLY, CDR2 FYNNEI. V dropped 6 bases and J dropped 7 bases, with 16 bases sitting between them. The CDR3 has 15 residues. CDR3 region: CASSSKGSANSPLHF. The CDR3 coding sequence is TGTGCCAGCAGCAGTAAAGGGTCTGCGAATTCACCCCTCCACTTT.

At least ten counts were recorded for this clonotype. The chain joins TRBV20-1 to TRBJ2-5; D is possibly TRBD1 or TRBD2 (5 bases each). Trimming cost V 6 bases and J 4 bases, with 15 bases left between them. Germline-derived CDR1 and CDR2 are DFQATT and SNEGSKA (reference sequence). The length of the CDR3 is 13 residues. CDR3 nucleotides: TGCAGTGCCCCGGGGCGGCTGGGAGAGACCCAGTACTTC. It encodes CSAPGRLGETQYF.

This sequence joins TRBV5-4 and TRBJ2-7; no firm D call. The V and J ends lost 3 bases and 5 bases respectively, with 9 bases between them. Per germline, CDR1 SGHNT and CDR2 YYREEE (reference sequence). The CDR3 has 12 amino acids. This CDR3 reads CASSSTPNEQYF. DNA of the CDR3: TGTGCCAGCAGCTCCACGCCCAACGAGCAGTACTTC.

Of note for this clonotype: The junction departs from germline at one end; a sequencing error may be responsible. The CDR3 DNA follows: TGTGCCACACAGGACGGTTTCAGGAACAATGAAACTTTCTTT. Translating it yields CATQDGFRNNETFF. The chain uses TRBV6-1 and TRBJ1-1; D is perhaps TRBD1 (5 bases). This CDR3 has 14 residues. CDR1 is MNHNS, CDR2 SASEGT, per germline.

Comments on this clonotype: It may be a read error: a sequence one base away is much more abundant. The rearrangement uses TRBV25-1 and TRBJ2-5; 10 positions match TRBD2. Germline CDR1 MGHDK, CDR2 SYGVNS. The CDR3 sequence is 13 residues long. CDR3 nucleotide sequence: TGTGTCAGCAAAGCGGGGGGGCAATTAACCCAGTACTTC. This translates into CVSKAGGQLTQYF. Filled out from reference TRBV25-1 and TRBJ2-5, the complete variable domain reads EADIYQTPRYLVIGTGKKITLECSQTMGHDKMYWYQQDPGMELHLIHYSYGVNSTEKGDLSSESTVSRIRTEHFPLTLESARPSHTSQYLCVSKAGGQLTQYFGPGTRLLVL.

The chain carries TRBV19 and TRBJ2-5; D possibly corresponds to TRBD2 (6 bases). The CDR3 covers 15 residues. Germline V lookup: CDR1 LNHDA, CDR2 SQIVND (reference sequence). V dropped 2 bases and J dropped 0 bases, with 10 bases sitting between them. CDR3 residues: CASSISGGYQETQYF. DNA for the CDR3: TGTGCCAGTAGTATATCCGGGGGTTACCAAGAGACCCAGTACTTC.

This clonotype was counted at least ten times. This rearrangement joins TRBV6-6 to TRBJ1-5, with unresolved D. V lost 0 bases, J lost 0 bases, and 9 bases lay in between. Germline V gene data show CDR1 as MNHNY and CDR2 as SVGAGI (reference sequence). The CDR3 totals 16 residues. The CDR3: CASSYSKVYSNQPQHF. For the CDR3, the DNA is TGTGCCAGCAGTTACTCGAAGGTGTATAGCAATCAGCCCCAGCATTTT.